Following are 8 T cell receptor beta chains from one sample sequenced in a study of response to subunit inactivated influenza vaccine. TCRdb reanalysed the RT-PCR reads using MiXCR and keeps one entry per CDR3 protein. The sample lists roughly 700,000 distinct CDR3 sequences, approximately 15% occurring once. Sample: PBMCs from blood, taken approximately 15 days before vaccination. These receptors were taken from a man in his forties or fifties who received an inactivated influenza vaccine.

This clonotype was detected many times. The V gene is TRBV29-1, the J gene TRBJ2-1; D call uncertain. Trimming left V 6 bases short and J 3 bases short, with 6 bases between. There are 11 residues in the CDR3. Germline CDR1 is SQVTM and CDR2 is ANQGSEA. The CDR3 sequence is CSVGHYNEQFF. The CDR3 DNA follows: TGCAGCGTAGGCCACTACAATGAGCAGTTCTTC.

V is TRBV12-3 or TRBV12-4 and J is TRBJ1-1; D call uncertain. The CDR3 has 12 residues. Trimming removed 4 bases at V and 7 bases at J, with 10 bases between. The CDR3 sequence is CASSSNMFEAFF. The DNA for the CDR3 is TGTGCCAGCAGTTCGAACATGTTTGAAGCTTTCTTT.

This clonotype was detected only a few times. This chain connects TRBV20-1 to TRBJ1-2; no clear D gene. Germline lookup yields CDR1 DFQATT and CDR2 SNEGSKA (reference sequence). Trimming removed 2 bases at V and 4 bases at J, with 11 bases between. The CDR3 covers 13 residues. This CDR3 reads CSARNEGAYGYTF. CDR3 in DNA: TGCAGTGCTAGAAACGAGGGTGCCTATGGCTACACCTTC.

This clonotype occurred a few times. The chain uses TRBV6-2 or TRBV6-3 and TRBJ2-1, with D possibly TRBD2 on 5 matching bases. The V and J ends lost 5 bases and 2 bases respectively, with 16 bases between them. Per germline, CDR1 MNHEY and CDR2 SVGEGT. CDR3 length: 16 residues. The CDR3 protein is CASSGRVTGAYNEQFF. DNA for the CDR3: TGTGCCAGCAGTGGCCGGGTGACCGGGGCCTACAATGAGCAGTTCTTC.

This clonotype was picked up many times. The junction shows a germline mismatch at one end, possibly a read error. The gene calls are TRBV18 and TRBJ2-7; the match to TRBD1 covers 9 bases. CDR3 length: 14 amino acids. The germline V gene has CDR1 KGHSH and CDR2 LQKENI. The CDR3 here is CASSPGTGIYEQYF. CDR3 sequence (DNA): TGCGCCAGCAGTCCCGGGACAGGGATCTACGAGCAGTACTTC.

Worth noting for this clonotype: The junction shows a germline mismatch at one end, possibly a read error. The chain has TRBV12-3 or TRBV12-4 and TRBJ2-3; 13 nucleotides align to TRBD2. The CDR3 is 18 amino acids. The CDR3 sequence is CTSSLGWGLAGKTDTQYF. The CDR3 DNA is TGTACCAGCAGTTTAGGGTGGGGACTAGCGGGGAAAACAGATACGCAGTATTTT.

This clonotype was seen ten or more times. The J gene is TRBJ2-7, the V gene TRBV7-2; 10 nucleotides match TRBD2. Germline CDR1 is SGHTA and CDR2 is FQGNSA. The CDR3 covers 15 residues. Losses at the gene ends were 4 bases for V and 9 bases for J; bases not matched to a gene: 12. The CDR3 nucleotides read TGTGCCAGCAGCTCCTTGACTAGCGGGTTAACGGGGCAGTACTTC. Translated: CASSSLTSGLTGQYF.

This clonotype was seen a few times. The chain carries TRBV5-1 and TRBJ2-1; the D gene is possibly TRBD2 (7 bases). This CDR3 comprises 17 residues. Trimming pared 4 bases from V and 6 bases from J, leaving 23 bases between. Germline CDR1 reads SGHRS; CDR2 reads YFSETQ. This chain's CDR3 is CASSGPPGGLRSNEQFF. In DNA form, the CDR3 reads TGCGCCAGCAGCGGACCTCCCGGGGGGCTCAGGTCCAATGAGCAGTTCTTC.